These 8 T cell receptor beta chains were all obtained from the same sample, sequenced in a study of cytomegalovirus exposure and HLA in healthy donors. Primers included in the PCR were 60 Vbeta and 13 Jbeta primers. Clones were read by immunoSEQ multiplex PCR, and TCRdb kept only the in-frame ones, dropping some. Its listing shows just under 90,000 clones. Sequencing was done on a sample of PBMCs. Receptors originate from a girl between 5 and 17 years old in good health and CMV-seropositive.

V and J are TRBV6-1 and TRBJ1-2, with a weak D call TRBD1 (6 bases). Germline V CDR1 and CDR2: MNHNS, SASEGT. CDR3 length: 13 amino acids. Deletions cut 0 bases from V and 8 bases from J, with 10 bases between. CDR3 loop: CASSEARGAGYTF. DNA for the CDR3: TGTGCCAGCAGTGAAGCGCGGGGGGCCGGCTACACCTTC.

This rearrangement joins TRBV4-3 to TRBJ1-2; the match to TRBD1 covers 9 bases. The length of the CDR3 is 15 residues. After removal of 1 base from V and 5 bases from J, the junction contained 5 bases not matched to a gene. Germline V gene sequence: CDR1 LGHNA, CDR2 YSLEER. CDR3 residues: CASSQGLDRGYGYTF. In DNA form, the CDR3 reads TGCGCCAGCAGCCAAGGCCTTGACAGGGGGTATGGCTACACCTTC.

V and J are TRBV4-3 and TRBJ2-1; tentative D call: TRBD2 (5 bases). Looked up from germline, CDR1 is LGHNA and CDR2 is YSLEER. The CDR3 spans 15 residues. Trimming took off 0 bases at V and 7 bases at J, with 13 bases between the two ends. DNA of the CDR3: TGCGCCAGCAGCCAAGATCGGGAACCCGTTAATGAGCAGTTCTTC. It translates to CASSQDREPVNEQFF.

This chain joins TRBV7-9 and TRBJ2-7, with 8 bases aligning to TRBD1. With 3 bases clipped from V and 2 bases from J, the junction kept 6 bases outside the gene matches. Germline CDR1 reads SEHNR; CDR2 reads FQNEAQ (reference sequence). The CDR3 has 15 amino acids. The CDR3: CASSFLGDRTYEQYV. The CDR3 nucleotides are TGTGCCAGCAGCTTTTTGGGGGACAGGACCTACGAGCAGTACGTC.

The chain carries TRBV9 and TRBJ1-2; D perhaps matches TRBD1 (6 bases). The V end was cut by 1 base, the J end by 6 bases, with 16 bases between. Germline V gives CDR1 SGDLS, CDR2 YYNGEE. The CDR3 spans 15 residues. In DNA, the CDR3 is TGTGCCAGCAGCGTAAATACAGGGTCGGTTGATGGCTACACCTTC. As protein: CASSVNTGSVDGYTF.

The CDR3 DNA is TGTGCCAGCGCGGAGGGGGCCTACGAGCAGTACGTC. Protein sequence: CASAEGAYEQYV. This rearrangement joins TRBV6-1 to TRBJ2-7; D might be TRBD1 or TRBD2, each matching 6 bases. This CDR3 is built from 12 residues. Germline CDR1 is MNHNS and CDR2 is SASEGT. Trimming stripped 8 bases from V and 2 bases from J, with 10 bases between.

The chain has TRBV6-5 and TRBJ2-3; 12 bases align to TRBD2. This CDR3 region has 15 residues. Germline CDR1 and CDR2: MNHEY and SVGAGI. V trimming: 5 bases; J trimming: 6 bases; junction bases outside the gene matches: 6. The CDR3, as DNA: TGTGCCAGCAGTCTAGCGGGGGGGCCGAGGGATACGCAGTATTTT. Protein product: CASSLAGGPRDTQYF.

This chain joins TRBV11-2 and TRBJ1-2; the match to TRBD1 covers 9 bases. The CDR3 consists of 16 residues. Germline V gene data show CDR1 as SGHAT and CDR2 as FQNNGV. After removal of 1 base from V and 4 bases from J, the junction contained 7 bases not matched to a gene. DNA for the CDR3: TGTGCCAGCAGCTTAGGCGGGACAGGGAAAGTCTATGGCTACACCTTC. Its translation: CASSLGGTGKVYGYTF.